A single sample gave rise to the 28 T cell receptor beta chains below, sequenced in a study of patients and donors after allogeneic stem cell transplantation. TCRdb passed the RT-PCR reads through MiXCR, listing each CDR3 protein once. Of about 230,000 distinct CDR3 sequences in the sample, approximately 14% were seen once. Sequencing was done on a sample of blood, either unsorted or a sorted T cell fraction (not recorded which). These receptor sequences come from a human donor who was either an allogeneic HSCT recipient or a stem cell or donor lymphocyte infusion donor (not recorded which). It is not recorded whose cells these are; they may come from a transplant donor.

There are a few counts of this clonotype. As DNA, the CDR3 is TGTGCCAGCATTCAATCTCGGGGCAGAAACTATGGCTACACCTTC. The encoded protein is CASIQSRGRNYGYTF. The genes are TRBV6-2 or TRBV6-3 and TRBJ1-2, with D tentatively TRBD1 (5 bases). The V end lost 7 bases, the J end lost 2 bases, and 17 bases lay between the germline ends. Germline assignment: CDR1 MNHEY and CDR2 SVGEGT. There are 15 residues in the CDR3.

This clonotype was observed a handful of times. The chain has TRBV30 and TRBJ1-1; D ambiguous. Germline V gives CDR1 GTSNPN, CDR2 SVGIG (reference sequence). Trimming pared 5 bases from V and 1 base from J, leaving 2 bases between. The CDR3 spans 10 residues. CDR3 protein: CAWSNTEAFF. CDR3 nucleotides: TGTGCCTGGTCGAACACTGAAGCTTTCTTT.

This clonotype was recorded a few times. CDR3 residues: CSVRTDNNSPLHF. CDR3 bases: TGCAGCGTTCGGACAGATAATAATTCACCCCTCCACTTT. The chain employs TRBV29-1 and TRBJ1-6, with a possible D match to TRBD1 (6 bases). V dropped 5 bases and J dropped 5 bases, with 10 bases sitting between them. Germline V gene data show CDR1 as SQVTM and CDR2 as ANQGSEA. The CDR3 covers 13 residues.

V and J are TRBV7-3 and TRBJ2-5, with D maybe TRBD2 (5 bases). The CDR3 totals 12 residues. Looked up from germline, CDR1 is SGHTA and CDR2 is FQGTGA. Trimming took off 4 bases at V and 7 bases at J, with 10 bases between the two ends. CDR3 region: CASSYGRVTQYF. As DNA, the CDR3 is TGTGCCAGCAGCTATGGGAGAGTGACCCAGTACTTC.

This clonotype was observed many times. The DNA for the CDR3 is TGTGCCAGCAGTGGACCTGGGGTGGCTGAAAAACTGTTTTTT. This translates into CASSGPGVAEKLFF. The V call is TRBV6-1, the J call TRBJ1-4, with unresolved D. The CDR3 runs to 14 residues. The V gene lost 4 bases and the J gene lost 7 bases, with 13 bases spanning the gap. The V gene's germline CDR1 is MNHNS and CDR2 SASEGT.

This clonotype was counted a few times. CDR3 loop: CASSLGGSHPGAFF. The CDR3 DNA is TGTGCCAGCAGCTTAGGGGGATCCCACCCTGGGGCTTTCTTT. V is TRBV7-2 and J is TRBJ1-1, with D uncertain. V lost 1 base to trimming and J lost 11 bases, with 17 bases between them. The CDR3 has 14 residues. CDR1 is SGHTA, CDR2 FQGNSA, per germline.

This clonotype was observed many times. V and J are TRBV7-2 and TRBJ2-2, with D uncertain. Trimming removed 5 bases from V and 1 base from J, with 8 bases in between. This CDR3 is 14 amino acids long. CDR1 and CDR2 (germline): SGHTA, FQGNSA. CDR3 amino acids: CASSTSMNTGELFF. In nucleotides, the CDR3 is TGTGCCAGCAGCACCTCTATGAACACCGGGGAGCTGTTTTTT.

This clonotype appeared many times. This chain connects TRBV5-1 to TRBJ1-4, with D tentatively TRBD1 (6 bases). Per germline, CDR1 SGHRS and CDR2 YFSETQ. Trimming removed 1 base at V and 4 bases at J, with 11 bases between. This CDR3 has 15 residues. For the CDR3, the DNA is TGCGCCAGCAGCTTGCAGGGGAGCAGTAATGAAAAACTGTTTTTT. This sequence encodes CASSLQGSSNEKLFF.

This clonotype has only a few counts. The V call is TRBV12-3 or TRBV12-4, the J call TRBJ2-3, with 9 bases that match TRBD1. CDR3 length: 15 residues. V trimming: 6 bases; J trimming: 5 bases; junction bases outside the gene matches: 9. In DNA, the CDR3 is TGTGCCAGCAGCATGGGGACAGGGTTAGGAGATACGCAGTATTTT. The encoded protein is CASSMGTGLGDTQYF.

The rearrangement joins TRBV25-1 to TRBJ1-1; D possibly corresponds to TRBD1 (6 bases). Germline CDR1 MGHDK, CDR2 SYGVNS. Between the trimmed V and J ends, which lost 6 bases and 4 bases, there was a span of 15 bases. CDR3 length: 14 amino acids. The CDR3 nucleotides are TGTGCCAGCAGACAAACAGGGTTTGGCACTGAAGCTTTCTTT. Protein sequence: CASRQTGFGTEAFF.

This clonotype was counted at least ten times. This rearrangement joins TRBV12-3 or TRBV12-4 to TRBJ1-6; TRBD1 might be the D (6 bases). Trimming pared 6 bases from V and 7 bases from J, leaving 16 bases between. This CDR3 has 15 residues. Here the CDR3 reads CASRPGRGRNSPLHF. DNA for the CDR3: TGTGCCAGCAGGCCAGGCAGGGGACGCAATTCACCCCTCCACTTT.

This clonotype was seen many times. V is TRBV11-2 and J is TRBJ1-2; no clear D gene. The V and J ends lost 11 bases and 5 bases respectively, with 12 bases between them. Germline V gene data show CDR1 as SGHAT and CDR2 as FQNNGV. The CDR3 spans 11 residues. The CDR3 sequence is CAPGWGYGYTF. The CDR3 DNA is TGTGCCCCGGGATGGGGATATGGCTACACCTTC.

The V call is TRBV19, the J call TRBJ2-7; TRBD1 matches at 9 bases. The CDR3 spans 13 residues. V gave up 6 bases and J gave up 3 bases; unmatched junction bases: 3. Germline-derived CDR1 and CDR2 are LNHDA and SQIVND (reference sequence). For the CDR3, the DNA is TGTGCCAGTAGCAAGACAGGGGGCTACGAGCAGTACTTC. This codes for CASSKTGGYEQYF.

This clonotype was counted a few times. The chain carries TRBV7-3 and TRBJ1-6, with TRBD1 matching 7 bases. Losses at the gene ends were 4 bases for V and 10 bases for J; bases not matched to a gene: 4. CDR3 length equals 13 residues. Looked up from germline, CDR1 is SGHTA and CDR2 is FQGTGA. The CDR3 bases are TGTGCCAGCAGCTCCACAGGGGTCTCACCCCTCCACTTT. This sequence encodes CASSSTGVSPLHF.

This clonotype is categorized as medium-sized. V gene TRBV20-1 combines with J gene TRBJ1-5; possible D gene TRBD1, 5 bases. Germline lookup yields CDR1 DFQATT and CDR2 SNEGSKA (reference sequence). This CDR3 has 13 residues. Trimming removed 6 bases at V and 4 bases at J, with 13 bases between. This chain's CDR3 is CSAVRGLNQPQHF. The CDR3 DNA reads TGCAGTGCGGTCCGGGGCCTAAATCAGCCCCAGCATTTT.

The table lists this clonotype with a count of one. Possible read error: a much larger clone is one base away. The J gene is TRBJ1-6, the V gene TRBV6-2 or TRBV6-3, with 10 bases fitting TRBD1. This CDR3 spans 16 amino acids. The V gene end was trimmed by 6 bases and the J gene end by 7 bases; junction bases not matched to a gene: 9. The germline V gene encodes CDR1 MNHEY and CDR2 SVGEGT. Here the CDR3 DNA reads TGTGCCAGCAGACAGCCGGGACAGGGGCAAAATTCACCCCTCCACTTT. It specifies CASRQPGQGQNSPLHF.

This clonotype was observed a handful of times. The chain carries TRBV5-6 and TRBJ2-3, with 16 bases matching TRBD2. Germline CDR1 is SGHDT and CDR2 is YYEEEE. CDR3 length equals 17 residues. After removal of 4 bases from V and 1 base from J, the junction contained 3 bases not matched to a gene. The CDR3 sequence is CASSTGTSGRGTDTQYF. The CDR3 coding sequence is TGTGCCAGCAGCACCGGGACTAGCGGGAGGGGCACAGATACGCAGTATTTT.

This chain links TRBV11-3 with TRBJ2-5, with TRBD1 matching 11 bases. Trimming at V came to 2 bases and at J to 4 bases, leaving 3 bases not matched to a gene. The germline V gene encodes CDR1 SGHNT and CDR2 YENEEA. This CDR3 spans 15 amino acids. Here the CDR3 reads CASSLLDRGRETQYF. The CDR3 region has the DNA TGTGCCAGCAGCTTATTGGACAGGGGGCGAGAGACCCAGTACTTC. Based on the CDR3 plus reference TRBV11-3 and TRBJ2-5, the full variable domain is EAGVVQSPRYKIIEKKQPVAFWCNPISGHNTLYWYLQNLGQGPELLIRYENEEAVDDSQLPKDRFSAERLKGVDSTLKIQPAELGDSAVYLCASSLLDRGRETQYFGPGTRLLVL.

V and J are TRBV11-2 and TRBJ2-2, with 11 positions matching TRBD2. Germline loops: CDR1 SGHAT, CDR2 FQNNGV. V shed 3 bases and J 4 bases; nucleotides not matched to a gene: 10. The CDR3 has 18 residues. The CDR3 is CASSFASGGMGITGELFF. The CDR3 bases are TGTGCCAGCAGCTTTGCTAGCGGGGGGATGGGGATCACCGGGGAGCTGTTTTTT.

This clonotype was seen at least ten times. This sequence joins TRBV11-2 and TRBJ2-3; D not certain. Trimming took 1 base from V and 3 from J, leaving 8 bases between them. CDR3 length: 14 amino acids. Germline CDR1 SGHAT, CDR2 FQNNGV. The CDR3 loop is CASSLGGQTDTQYF. The CDR3 region has the DNA TGTGCCAGCAGCTTAGGAGGCCAGACAGATACGCAGTATTTT.

This clonotype was counted only a few times. The chain recombines TRBV7-9 with TRBJ2-5; D gene uncertain. The CDR3 consists of 14 residues. Germline assignment: CDR1 SEHNR and CDR2 FQNEAQ (reference sequence). Trimming took off 5 bases at V and 4 bases at J, with 14 bases between the two ends. The CDR3 DNA follows: TGTGCCAGCAGCCTGGGTCGTTCTCGAGAGACCCAGTACTTC. Translation gives CASSLGRSRETQYF.

This chain links TRBV6-2 or TRBV6-3 with TRBJ2-7; TRBD1 aligns across 7 bases. CDR1 and CDR2 (germline): MNHEY, SVGEGT. The junction had 8 bases not matched to a gene; V was cut back by 6 bases and J by 0 bases. This CDR3 spans 15 amino acids. CDR3 DNA sequence: TGTGCCAGCAGGGCCTCCGGGACAGACTCCTACGAGCAGTACTTC. As protein: CASRASGTDSYEQYF.

This clonotype showed up just a few times. This chain joins TRBV29-1 and TRBJ2-3; 8 bases match TRBD2. CDR1 is SQVTM and CDR2 is ANQGSEA in the germline V gene. The CDR3 runs to 15 residues. Losses at the gene ends were 8 bases for V and 3 bases for J; bases not matched to a gene: 13. CDR3 sequence reads: CSFPIGGGRTDTQYF. The CDR3 nucleotides read TGCAGCTTTCCCATCGGCGGGGGGCGAACAGATACGCAGTATTTT.

This clonotype was detected only a few times. The chain is built from TRBV4-1 and TRBJ2-7; 11 nucleotides line up with TRBD1. V lost 5 bases and J lost 3; bases outside the gene matches: 3. The CDR3 contains 14 residues. Per the germline V gene, CDR1 is MGHRA and CDR2 is YSYEKL. CDR3 nucleotides: TGCGCCAGCAGCTTGGGACAGGGGGACTACGAGCAGTACTTC. Protein: CASSLGQGDYEQYF.

This clonotype showed up just a few times. The chain uses TRBV9 and TRBJ2-7; tentatively, D is TRBD2 (6 bases). V was clipped by 0 bases and J by 5 bases, with 12 bases between them. The CDR3 runs to 14 residues. Germline V gene data show CDR1 as SGDLS and CDR2 as YYNGEE. The CDR3 protein is CASSVVGGYDEQYF. In DNA form, the CDR3 reads TGTGCCAGCAGCGTAGTCGGGGGATACGACGAGCAGTACTTC.

V gene TRBV24-1 combines with J gene TRBJ1-2; possibly TRBD1 for D (6 bases). Germline values: CDR1 KGHDR, CDR2 SFDVKD. V was shortened by 12 bases and J by 3 bases, with 13 bases between the two germline ends. This CDR3 has 12 residues. The DNA for the CDR3 is TGTGCCGTGGCGGAGGGGGACTATGGCTACACCTTC. It is translated as CAVAEGDYGYTF.

The V gene is TRBV3-1, the J gene TRBJ2-3; D is undetermined. V lost 4 bases to trimming and J lost 6 bases, with 14 bases between them. The length of the CDR3 is 14 residues. In germline, CDR1 is LGHDT, CDR2 YNNKEL (reference sequence). The CDR3 spells CASSPGIITDTQYF. CDR3 DNA sequence: TGTGCCAGCAGCCCGGGTATTATCACCGATACGCAGTATTTT.

This clonotype was recorded a few times. The V and J genes are TRBV7-9 and TRBJ2-7; TRBD2 matches at 13 bases. The CDR3 runs 16 residues. Unmatched junction bases numbered 4, after V lost 5 bases and J lost 0 bases. The germline V gene has CDR1 SEHNR and CDR2 FQNEAQ (reference sequence). Written as DNA, the CDR3 is TGTGCCAGCAGCCCGGGACTAGCGGGGAGCTCCTACGAGCAGTACTTC. It translates to CASSPGLAGSSYEQYF. The variable domain in full, with the rest retrieved from reference TRBV7-9 and TRBJ2-7, is DTGVSQNPRHKITKRGQNVTFRCDPISEHNRLYWYRQTLGQGPEFLTYFQNEAQLEKSRLLSDRFSAERPKGSFSTLEIQRTEQGDSAMYLCASSPGLAGSSYEQYFGPGTRLTVT.